This TCR beta chain was sequenced for a study of T cell changes during pregnancy in multiple sclerosis. Repertoires were generated with immunoSEQ multiplex PCR, while TCRdb's copy carries only in-frame clones and drops some. The sample comprises tens of thousands of clones, approximately 90% of which are singletons, and about 0.91% rests with the top ten. The material was peripheral blood, obtained before pregnancy. The sequence was collected from a female donor with multiple sclerosis, enrolled in a pregnancy study.

CDR3 in amino acids: CASSLVRASYTEAFF. The CDR3 region has the DNA TGCGCCAGCAGCTTGGTCAGGGCCTCATACACTGAAGCTTTCTTT. V gene TRBV5-1 combines with J gene TRBJ1-1, with a weak D call TRBD1 (5 bases). The CDR3 is 15 amino acids. From germline, CDR1 is SGHRS and CDR2 YFSETQ. V was shortened by 0 bases and J by 3 bases, with 12 bases between the two germline ends.